The next 22 T cell receptor beta chains were all read from a single sample in a study of post-analysis software for immune sequencing data. Overall study results and limits: TRBV5-6, TRBV5-1 and TRBV20-1 were among four or five TRBV segments more frequent in patients than controls.

No antigen has been identified for these receptors. Tagging with unique molecular identifiers was a feature of the TCR beta cDNA libraries. One entry per CDR3 protein results from TCRdb running MiXCR on the PCR reads. This table has approximately 730,000 distinct CDR3 sequences, less than 35% appearing once. The sample comprised blood. The receptors shown here come from a girl between 5 and 17 years old with multiple sclerosis.

A word on this clonotype: One junction end does not reproduce the germline sequence, and a read error may be involved. This chain joins TRBV7-2 and TRBJ1-2, with D tentatively TRBD1 (6 bases). The CDR3 covers 15 residues. Germline V gene sequence: CDR1 SGHTA, CDR2 FQGNSA. The CDR3 DNA follows: TGCGCCAGCAGCGGGAGGACAGAAAGAAACTATGGCTACACCTTC. Residues: CASSGRTERNYGYTF.

The chain combines TRBV5-1 with TRBJ2-4; TRBD1 agrees at 9 bases. The J call is doubtful: the DNA matches TRBJ2-7 better. This CDR3 is 15 amino acids long. Germline V lookup: CDR1 SGHRS, CDR2 YFSETQ. The CDR3 spells CASTSTGGEPYEQYF. CDR3 in DNA: TGCGCCAGCACCTCAACAGGGGGCGAACCCTACGAGCAGTACTTC.

This clonotype was counted between two and nine times. The chain uses TRBV6-2 or TRBV6-3 and TRBJ1-6, with D tentatively TRBD1 (5 bases). The CDR3 totals 14 residues. Per the germline V gene, CDR1 is MNHEY and CDR2 is SVGEGT. Trimming left V 2 bases short and J 5 bases short, with 7 bases between. CDR3: CASSYLDNNSPLHF. The CDR3 DNA reads TGTGCCAGCAGTTACCTGGACAATAATTCACCCCTCCACTTT.

The chain couples TRBV5-1 to TRBJ2-2; D gene ambiguous. Looked up from germline, CDR1 is SGHRS and CDR2 is YFSETQ. There are 15 residues in the CDR3. With 4 bases removed from V and 8 bases from J, the gap between germline ends came to 18 bases. CDR3 in amino acids: CASSKDGAWGGELFF. DNA for the CDR3: TGCGCCAGCAGCAAGGACGGAGCATGGGGTGGGGAGCTGTTTTTT.

The chain combines TRBV3-1 with TRBJ1-2; possibly TRBD1 for D (5 bases). The CDR3 covers 16 residues. V was shortened by 3 bases and J by 0 bases, with 14 bases between the two germline ends. Germline V CDR1 and CDR2: LGHDT, YNNKEL (reference sequence). CDR3 DNA: TGTGCCAGCAGCCATCCAGGGACTACAGCTAACTATGGCTACACCTTC. This translates into CASSHPGTTANYGYTF. Based on the CDR3 plus reference TRBV3-1 and TRBJ1-2, the full variable domain is DTAVSQTPKYLVTQMGNDKSIKCEQNLGHDTMYWYKQDSKKFLKIMFSYNNKELIINETVPNRFSPKSPDKAHLNLHINSLELGDSAVYFCASSHPGTTANYGYTFGSGTRLTVV.

This clonotype has only one observation. J is TRBJ1-2 and V is TRBV20-1, with D perhaps matching TRBD1 (5 bases). The CDR3 runs 14 residues. Germline V lookup: CDR1 DFQATT, CDR2 SNEGSKA (reference sequence). Trimming shortened V by 4 bases and J by 3 bases, and 15 bases separated the two germline ends. CDR3: CSAKPRARDYGYTF. Written as DNA, the CDR3 is TGCAGTGCTAAACCCAGGGCCCGGGACTATGGCTACACCTTC.

The V gene is TRBV6-6, the J gene TRBJ2-1; unclear D gene. V shed 0 bases and J shed 8 bases, with 5 bases lying between them. Germline-derived CDR1 and CDR2 are MNHNY and SVGAGI (reference sequence). The CDR3 is 12 residues long. CDR3 nucleotides: TGTGCCAGCAGTTACTCCATCTATGAGCAGTTCTTC. This encodes CASSYSIYEQFF.

This clonotype was detected only a few times. The genes are TRBV12-3 or TRBV12-4 and TRBJ1-1, with D perhaps matching TRBD1 (5 bases). This CDR3 is 14 amino acids long. Trimming took off 5 bases at V and 0 bases at J, with 10 bases between the two ends. The CDR3 region has the DNA TGTGCCAGCAGTCCCAGGGAGCTGAACACTGAAGCTTTCTTT. Encoded protein: CASSPRELNTEAFF.

This clonotype was observed a handful of times. The genes are TRBV18 and TRBJ2-4; 9 bases map to TRBD2. The last part of the DNA fits TRBJ2-7 better; the J call may be wrong. This CDR3 spans 15 amino acids. The germline gives CDR1 KGHSH, CDR2 LQKENI. This CDR3 reads CASSPTSGFVYEQYF. The CDR3, as DNA: TGTGCCAGCTCACCAACTAGCGGGTTCGTGTACGAGCAGTACTTC.

In this sample, this clonotype turned up a few times. This chain links TRBV9 with TRBJ1-5; weak D call: TRBD1 (5 bases). The CDR3 is 15 residues long. V was pared by 2 bases and J by 2 bases, with 11 bases between. In germline, CDR1 is SGDLS, CDR2 YYNGEE. CDR3 sequence (DNA): TGTGCCAGCAGCGTGGGGGGGTTGGGCAATCAGCCCCAGCATTTT. The encoded protein is CASSVGGLGNQPQHF.

The chain uses TRBV29-1 and TRBJ1-1; TRBD1 is a possible D gene (6 bases). CDR3 length equals 13 residues. Germline lookup yields CDR1 SQVTM and CDR2 ANQGSEA. With 7 bases removed from V and 1 base from J, the gap between germline ends came to 13 bases. In DNA, the CDR3 is TGCAGCGCCAGGGGACTCTCGAACACTGAAGCTTTCTTT. Encoded protein: CSARGLSNTEAFF.

The gene calls are TRBV6-5 and TRBJ2-7; D not resolved. Germline V lookup: CDR1 MNHEY, CDR2 SVGAGI. CDR3 length equals 16 residues. V was trimmed by 0 bases and J by 2 bases, leaving 14 bases between them. Here the CDR3 reads CASSYSQPRITYEQYF. The CDR3 DNA reads TGTGCCAGCAGTTACTCCCAACCGAGGATCACCTACGAGCAGTACTTC.

The V and J genes are TRBV20-1 and TRBJ2-1, with TRBD1 matching 7 bases. Germline assignment: CDR1 DFQATT and CDR2 SNEGSKA (reference sequence). Losses at the gene ends were 0 bases for V and 6 bases for J; bases not matched to a gene: 8. The CDR3 totals 15 residues. The CDR3 DNA reads TGCAGTGCTAGAGATACAAACAGGGGTTTCAATGAGCAGTTCTTC. It specifies CSARDTNRGFNEQFF.

This clonotype occurred a few times. The J gene is TRBJ2-1, the V gene TRBV6-5; TRBD1 might be the D (6 bases). V was pared by 0 bases and J by 3 bases, with 12 bases between. From germline, CDR1 is MNHEY and CDR2 SVGAGI. This CDR3 has 16 residues. CDR3 region: CASSYSTQGHYNEQFF. The CDR3 DNA follows: TGTGCCAGCAGTTACTCGACCCAGGGGCACTACAATGAGCAGTTCTTC.

This clonotype was seen a handful of times. This rearrangement joins TRBV7-9 to TRBJ2-3, with TRBD1 matching over 8 bases. CDR1 and CDR2 (germline): SEHNR, FQNEAQ (reference sequence). After removal of 4 bases from V and 2 bases from J, the junction contained 8 bases not matched to a gene. This CDR3 is built from 16 residues. Written as DNA, the CDR3 is TGTGCCAGCAGCTACCCCGGACAGGGCCACACAGATACGCAGTATTTT. Translation gives CASSYPGQGHTDTQYF.

The CDR3 reads CASSQVGGMDTQYF. The CDR3 nucleotides are TGTGCCAGCAGCCAAGTAGGGGGAATGGATACGCAGTATTTT. The chain combines TRBV4-2 with TRBJ2-3; tentative D call: TRBD1 (6 bases). This CDR3 has 14 residues. Trimming removed 1 base at V and 6 bases at J, with 11 bases between. CDR1 and CDR2 from the germline V gene are LGHNA and YNFKEQ.

Comment on this clonotype: With a much larger clone just one base away, this may be a read error. The chain recombines TRBV20-1 with TRBJ1-2; 9 nucleotides align to TRBD1. The germline gives CDR1 DFQATT, CDR2 SNEGSKA (reference sequence). The CDR3 has 16 amino acids. The V segment lost 3 bases and the J segment 6 bases; nucleotides outside the gene matches: 14. The CDR3 DNA reads TGCAGTGCTAGCTTGGGGACAGGGCTGGTTTCCCATGGCTACACCTTC. Translating it yields CSASLGTGLVSHGYTF.

This clonotype has more than one count but fewer than ten. V and J are TRBV20-1 and TRBJ1-5, with TRBD1 as a possible D gene (5 bases). From germline, CDR1 is DFQATT and CDR2 SNEGSKA (reference sequence). The V end lost 1 base, the J end lost 0 bases, and 16 bases lay between the germline ends. The CDR3 runs to 17 residues. The CDR3 spells CSARGTDRTNSNQPQHF. The DNA of the CDR3 is TGCAGTGCTAGAGGGACCGACAGAACCAATAGCAATCAGCCCCAGCATTTT.

The chain uses TRBV29-1 and TRBJ2-2; D gene unclear. Germline V gives CDR1 SQVTM, CDR2 ANQGSEA. V lost 7 bases to trimming and J lost 2 bases, with 11 bases between them. This CDR3 is 13 amino acids long. Written as DNA, the CDR3 is TGCAGCGCTGGCCAGGTTAACACCGGGGAGCTGTTTTTT. Translation: CSAGQVNTGELFF.

Remarks on this clonotype: With a much larger clone just one base away, this may be a read error. V and J are TRBV6-6 and TRBJ2-5, with 13 bases lining up with TRBD2. This CDR3 contains 15 residues. J lost 4 bases, V lost 6 bases, and 5 bases had no gene match. CDR1 is MNHNY, CDR2 SVGAGI, per germline (reference sequence). In DNA form, the CDR3 reads TGTGCCAGCAGACCGGGACTAGCGGGAAGAGAGACCCAGTACTTC. Its protein product is CASRPGLAGRETQYF.

DNA of the CDR3: TGCGCCAGCAGCCCGGGGGTAGCGCAAAGGGGGGATGATGAGCAGTACTTC. Its translation: CASSPGVAQRGDDEQYF. This chain joins TRBV5-1 and TRBJ2-7; D tentatively fits TRBD1 or TRBD2 (6 bases each). The CDR3 covers 17 residues. Trimming removed 4 bases at V and 7 bases at J, with 27 bases between. CDR1 SGHRS and CDR2 YFSETQ come from the germline V gene.

This clonotype has ten or more counts. The rearrangement joins TRBV4-2 to TRBJ2-3; weak D call: TRBD1 (6 bases). The V end lost 1 base, the J end lost 0 bases, and 17 bases lay between the germline ends. CDR1 is LGHNA, CDR2 YNFKEQ, per germline. The CDR3 sequence is 18 residues long. The CDR3 is CASSQVSGQGTSTDTQYF. The CDR3 DNA sequence: TGTGCCAGCAGCCAAGTCTCCGGCCAGGGGACCAGCACAGATACGCAGTATTTT.